The rows below give T cell receptor beta chains drawn from one sample of a study of Ad26.COV2.S vaccination and SARS-CoV-2 variants. Assay used: immunoSEQ multiplex PCR; TCRdb lists only in-frame clones, some missing. Here the sample spans about 350,000 clones, 92% being singletons. Sequencing used peripheral blood, obtained after recovery from COVID-19. All receptors come from a human donor who had recovered from COVID-19. The CDR3 runs from the conserved cysteine through the conserved F or W. The D gene is left open where the match is weak. Clone size appears in some rows only: once, few, many, or a class for an expanded clone.

j_call: TRBJ1-6
cdr3_length: 16
clone_size: -
d_call: -
v_call: TRBV6-1
cdr3_nt: TGTGCCAGCAGTGGAAATGGGGGCCTTTATAATTCACCCCTCCACTTT
cdr3_aa: CASSGNGGLYNSPLHF

j_call: TRBJ2-5
cdr3_length: 14
clone_size: -
d_call: -
v_call: TRBV5-6
cdr3_nt: TGTGCCAGCAGCTTGTGGGGGGGCCTGATCAAACCGTACTTC
cdr3_aa: CASSLWGGLIKPYF

j_call: TRBJ1-2
cdr3_length: 15
clone_size: -
d_call: -
v_call: TRBV4-1
cdr3_nt: TGCGCCAGCCTACCGGTGGGGTCAGTTAATTATGGCTACACCTTC
cdr3_aa: CASLPVGSVNYGYTF

j_call: TRBJ1-2
cdr3_length: 14
clone_size: -
d_call: -
v_call: TRBV14
cdr3_nt: TGTGCCAGCAGCCCTCGGACAGATTTTGATGGCTACACCTTC
cdr3_aa: CASSPRTDFDGYTF

j_call: TRBJ1-1
cdr3_length: 13
clone_size: -
d_call: -
v_call: TRBV7-9
cdr3_nt: TGTGCCAGCAGCTTTTGGCTCAACACTGAAGCTTTCTTT
cdr3_aa: CASSFWLNTEAFF

j_call: TRBJ1-2
cdr3_length: 15
clone_size: -
d_call: -
v_call: TRBV2
cdr3_nt: TGTGCGAATTGGGGGATGTGGGTTGGGTTCTATGGCTACACCTTC
cdr3_aa: CANWGMWVGFYGYTF

j_call: TRBJ1-5
cdr3_length: 11
clone_size: -
d_call: -
v_call: TRBV12-3/TRBV12-4
cdr3_nt: TGTGCCAGCAGTTACCTTGGGCCCCAGCATTTT
cdr3_aa: CASSYLGPQHF

j_call: TRBJ2-3
cdr3_length: 15
clone_size: -
d_call: -
v_call: TRBV5-1
cdr3_nt: TGCGCCAGCAGCTTGGTTACCCCCAGCACAGATACGCAGTATTTT
cdr3_aa: CASSLVTPSTDTQYF

j_call: TRBJ1-3
cdr3_length: 16
clone_size: -
d_call: TRBD1
v_call: TRBV6-2/TRBV6-3
cdr3_nt: TGTGCCAGCAGCGACAGGGCTCCCCTCTCTGGAAACACCATATATTTT
cdr3_aa: CASSDRAPLSGNTIYF

j_call: TRBJ1-1
cdr3_length: 15
clone_size: -
d_call: -
v_call: TRBV7-8
cdr3_nt: TGTGCCAGCAGTTCCCGCGGGGCGCGTAACACTGAAGCTTTCTTT
cdr3_aa: CASSSRGARNTEAFF

j_call: TRBJ2-3
cdr3_length: 16
clone_size: -
d_call: -
v_call: TRBV5-5
cdr3_nt: TGTGCCAGCAGCTTGCGACAGAAAACCCTCACAGATACGCAGTATTTT
cdr3_aa: CASSLRQKTLTDTQYF

j_call: TRBJ1-2
cdr3_length: 15
clone_size: -
d_call: -
v_call: TRBV15
cdr3_nt: TGTGCCACCAGCAGAGAAGCGCAGGGTCTTGGGGGCTACACCTTC
cdr3_aa: CATSREAQGLGGYTF

j_call: TRBJ1-6
cdr3_length: 14
clone_size: -
d_call: -
v_call: TRBV10-3
cdr3_nt: TGTGCCATCAGTGCAGGAGGGGACAATTCACCCCTCCACTTT
cdr3_aa: CAISAGGDNSPLHF

j_call: TRBJ1-5
cdr3_length: 15
clone_size: -
d_call: -
v_call: TRBV27
cdr3_nt: TGTGCCGTCGACCCCGGGGAATATAGCAATCAGCCCCAGCATTTT
cdr3_aa: CAVDPGEYSNQPQHF

j_call: TRBJ1-2
cdr3_length: 12
clone_size: -
d_call: -
v_call: TRBV11-2
cdr3_nt: TGTGCCAGCAGCTTAGCAGTGGTCAACTACACCTTC
cdr3_aa: CASSLAVVNYTF

j_call: TRBJ1-5
cdr3_length: 13
clone_size: -
d_call: -
v_call: TRBV7-8
cdr3_nt: TGTGCCAGCAGCTTAGGAGGGTATCAGCCCCAGCATTTT
cdr3_aa: CASSLGGYQPQHF

j_call: TRBJ2-3
cdr3_length: 15
clone_size: -
d_call: TRBD2
v_call: TRBV11-2
cdr3_nt: TGTGCCAGCAGACAAACTAGCGGGGGGCAGGATACGCAGTATTTT
cdr3_aa: CASRQTSGGQDTQYF

j_call: TRBJ2-7
cdr3_length: 14
clone_size: -
d_call: TRBD2
v_call: TRBV9
cdr3_nt: TGTGCCAGCAGCGTTTCTAGCGGGGCCTACGAGCAGTACTTC
cdr3_aa: CASSVSSGAYEQYF

j_call: TRBJ2-7
cdr3_length: 15
clone_size: -
d_call: TRBD2
v_call: TRBV7-6
cdr3_nt: TGTGCCAGCAGCCGTACTAGCGGGGGGCCCTACGAGCAGTACTTC
cdr3_aa: CASSRTSGGPYEQYF

j_call: TRBJ1-1
cdr3_length: 15
clone_size: -
d_call: TRBD1
v_call: TRBV7-9
cdr3_nt: TGTGCCAGCAGCTTAGGGGGCCCAGGGGGCCTAAAGGCTTTCTTT
cdr3_aa: CASSLGGPGGLKAFF

j_call: TRBJ1-1
cdr3_length: 16
clone_size: -
d_call: TRBD1
v_call: TRBV5-4
cdr3_nt: TGTGCCAGCATCAATATGGGACAGGGGTTAAGTGCTGAAGCTTTCTTT
cdr3_aa: CASINMGQGLSAEAFF

j_call: TRBJ1-1
cdr3_length: 11
clone_size: -
d_call: -
v_call: TRBV23-1
cdr3_nt: TGCGCCAGCAGTCAGCCCTCTCAAGCTTTCTTT
cdr3_aa: CASSQPSQAFF

j_call: TRBJ2-5
cdr3_length: 14
clone_size: once
d_call: TRBD1
v_call: TRBV5-8
cdr3_nt: TGTGCCAGCAGCTTGGGACAGGGGCGAGAGACCCAGTACTTC
cdr3_aa: CASSLGQGRETQYF

j_call: TRBJ2-5
cdr3_length: 14
clone_size: -
d_call: -
v_call: TRBV7-2
cdr3_nt: TGTGCCAGCAACTTAGAGGGGATTCAAGAGACCCAGTACTTC
cdr3_aa: CASNLEGIQETQYF

j_call: TRBJ1-5
cdr3_length: 12
clone_size: -
d_call: -
v_call: TRBV6-2/TRBV6-3
cdr3_nt: TGTGCCAGCAGTTACTCAGGTCAGCCCCAGCATTTT
cdr3_aa: CASSYSGQPQHF

j_call: TRBJ2-5
cdr3_length: 13
clone_size: once
d_call: -
v_call: TRBV12-3/TRBV12-4
cdr3_nt: TGTGCCAGCAGCAGCCGGTTGCAAGAGACCCAGTACTTC
cdr3_aa: CASSSRLQETQYF

j_call: TRBJ2-7
cdr3_length: 15
clone_size: once
d_call: -
v_call: TRBV6-1
cdr3_nt: TGTGCCAGCAGTGAGATCCCAACCAGGGGCTACGAGCAGTACTTC
cdr3_aa: CASSEIPTRGYEQYF

j_call: TRBJ1-4
cdr3_length: 14
clone_size: -
d_call: TRBD1
v_call: TRBV6-6
cdr3_nt: TGTGCCAGCAGGCCCCGGGACAGGGGCGAAAAACTGTTTTTT
cdr3_aa: CASRPRDRGEKLFF

j_call: TRBJ2-5
cdr3_length: 15
clone_size: -
d_call: TRBD1
v_call: TRBV5-5
cdr3_nt: TGTGCCAGCAGCTGGCAGGACAGGGGCCAAGAGACCCAGTACTTC
cdr3_aa: CASSWQDRGQETQYF

j_call: TRBJ1-3
cdr3_length: 16
clone_size: -
d_call: TRBD1
v_call: TRBV9
cdr3_nt: TGTGCCAGCAGCGTAAGGGACAGGGCCTCTGGAAACACCATATATTTT
cdr3_aa: CASSVRDRASGNTIYF

j_call: TRBJ2-5
cdr3_length: 15
clone_size: -
d_call: -
v_call: TRBV19
cdr3_nt: TGTGCCAGTAGAAACAGGGATGGGGCTCAAGAGACCCAGTACTTC
cdr3_aa: CASRNRDGAQETQYF

j_call: TRBJ1-2
cdr3_length: 14
clone_size: once
d_call: TRBD1
v_call: TRBV6-5
cdr3_nt: TGTGCCAGCAGTTACTCTGGACAGGGCTATGGCTACACCTTC
cdr3_aa: CASSYSGQGYGYTF

j_call: TRBJ1-1
cdr3_length: 12
clone_size: -
d_call: -
v_call: TRBV5-5
cdr3_nt: TGTGCCAGCAGCCCGAATGGAGGTGAAGCTTTCTTT
cdr3_aa: CASSPNGGEAFF

j_call: TRBJ2-1
cdr3_length: 15
clone_size: -
d_call: TRBD1
v_call: TRBV19
cdr3_nt: TGTGCCAGTAGTTTGGGACAGCCATCCTACAATGAGCAGTTCTTC
cdr3_aa: CASSLGQPSYNEQFF

j_call: TRBJ2-2
cdr3_length: 14
clone_size: -
d_call: -
v_call: TRBV5-5
cdr3_nt: TGTGCCAGCGCGGTACAGTCCAGGTCCAGGGAGCTGTTTTTT
cdr3_aa: CASAVQSRSRELFF

j_call: TRBJ2-2
cdr3_length: 14
clone_size: -
d_call: -
v_call: TRBV9
cdr3_nt: TGTGCCAGCAGCGTAGTTGAGGGGACCGGGGAGCTGTTTTTT
cdr3_aa: CASSVVEGTGELFF

j_call: TRBJ2-7
cdr3_length: 16
clone_size: -
d_call: -
v_call: TRBV10-3
cdr3_nt: TGTGCCATCAGTGAGATTTGGTCAGGGGACCCCTACGAGCAGTACTTC
cdr3_aa: CAISEIWSGDPYEQYF

j_call: TRBJ1-1
cdr3_length: 15
clone_size: -
d_call: -
v_call: TRBV19
cdr3_nt: TGTGCCAGTAGTGGGTTGGGACAACCGAACACTGAAGCTTTCTTT
cdr3_aa: CASSGLGQPNTEAFF

j_call: TRBJ2-1
cdr3_length: 15
clone_size: -
d_call: -
v_call: TRBV3-1/TRBV3-2
cdr3_nt: TGTGCCAGCAGCCAAGATGAGGACTATAACAATGAGCAGTTCTTC
cdr3_aa: CASSQDEDYNNEQFF

j_call: TRBJ2-7
cdr3_length: 12
clone_size: -
d_call: TRBD1
v_call: TRBV13
cdr3_nt: TGTGCCAGCAGCGGACAGGGCTACGAGCAGTACTTC
cdr3_aa: CASSGQGYEQYF

j_call: TRBJ2-2
cdr3_length: 14
clone_size: -
d_call: -
v_call: TRBV3-1/TRBV3-2
cdr3_nt: TGTGCCAGCAGCCAAACGATTAGCAGAGGGGAGCTGTTTTTT
cdr3_aa: CASSQTISRGELFF

j_call: TRBJ1-1
cdr3_length: 13
clone_size: -
d_call: -
v_call: TRBV2
cdr3_nt: TGTGCCAGCATAAGGTCCGGGAACACTGAAGCTTTCTTT
cdr3_aa: CASIRSGNTEAFF

j_call: TRBJ1-2
cdr3_length: 12
clone_size: -
d_call: -
v_call: TRBV5-1
cdr3_nt: TGCGCCAGCAGCTTGGAACGGTCTGGCTACACCTTC
cdr3_aa: CASSLERSGYTF

j_call: TRBJ1-1
cdr3_length: 16
clone_size: -
d_call: -
v_call: TRBV19
cdr3_nt: TGTGCCAGTAGTGCACACAGGAGAAAGATGAACACTGAAGCTTTCTTT
cdr3_aa: CASSAHRRKMNTEAFF

j_call: TRBJ1-6
cdr3_length: 15
clone_size: -
d_call: TRBD1
v_call: TRBV9
cdr3_nt: TGTGCCAGCAGCGGGACAGGTAGTAATAATTCACCCCTCCACTTT
cdr3_aa: CASSGTGSNNSPLHF

j_call: TRBJ1-6
cdr3_length: 15
clone_size: few
d_call: -
v_call: TRBV7-2
cdr3_nt: TGTGCCAGCAGCTTGGGCCCGGTACAAAATTCACCCCTCCACTTT
cdr3_aa: CASSLGPVQNSPLHF

j_call: TRBJ2-7
cdr3_length: 13
clone_size: -
d_call: -
v_call: TRBV18
cdr3_nt: TGTGCCAGCTCACCACCGGCCTCGGGGGAGCAGTACTTC
cdr3_aa: CASSPPASGEQYF

j_call: TRBJ1-6
cdr3_length: 14
clone_size: -
d_call: TRBD1
v_call: TRBV7-6
cdr3_nt: TGTGCCAGCAGACGGGACAGGGATAATTCACCCCTCCACTTT
cdr3_aa: CASRRDRDNSPLHF

j_call: TRBJ2-3
cdr3_length: 16
clone_size: -
d_call: TRBD1
v_call: TRBV9
cdr3_nt: TGTGCCAGCAGCGGGCGGACAGGGGTGAGCACAGATACGCAGTATTTT
cdr3_aa: CASSGRTGVSTDTQYF

j_call: TRBJ1-3
cdr3_length: 16
clone_size: -
d_call: TRBD1
v_call: TRBV19
cdr3_nt: TGTGCCACCAGGGACAGCGAACAACTCTCTGGAAACACCATATATTTT
cdr3_aa: CATRDSEQLSGNTIYF

j_call: TRBJ1-3
cdr3_length: 15
clone_size: -
d_call: TRBD1
v_call: TRBV9
cdr3_nt: TGTGCCAGCAGCGTCTCAGGGGGCTCTGGAAACACCATATATTTT
cdr3_aa: CASSVSGGSGNTIYF

j_call: TRBJ2-7
cdr3_length: 16
clone_size: -
d_call: TRBD2
v_call: TRBV5-6
cdr3_nt: TGTGCCAGCAGCGCGGGACTAGCGGGGTATTCCTACGAGCAGTACTTC
cdr3_aa: CASSAGLAGYSYEQYF

j_call: TRBJ1-1
cdr3_length: 15
clone_size: -
d_call: TRBD1
v_call: TRBV6-5
cdr3_nt: TGTGCCAGCAGTTTCTCGACAGGGAGGAACACTGAAGCTTTCTTT
cdr3_aa: CASSFSTGRNTEAFF

j_call: TRBJ1-2
cdr3_length: 14
clone_size: few
d_call: TRBD1
v_call: TRBV4-1
cdr3_nt: TGCGCCAGCAGCCCAGGACAGGGGGATTATGGCTACACCTTC
cdr3_aa: CASSPGQGDYGYTF

j_call: TRBJ1-4
cdr3_length: 15
clone_size: -
d_call: -
v_call: TRBV6-6
cdr3_nt: TGTGCCAGCAGTTACCCCAGGGAAAGAACGTGGGCACTGTTTTTT
cdr3_aa: CASSYPRERTWALFF

j_call: TRBJ2-1
cdr3_length: 14
clone_size: -
d_call: -
v_call: TRBV24-1
cdr3_nt: TGTGCCACCAGTGGACAGAACTCCTACAATGAGCAGTTCTTC
cdr3_aa: CATSGQNSYNEQFF

j_call: TRBJ1-2
cdr3_length: 14
clone_size: -
d_call: -
v_call: TRBV5-6
cdr3_nt: TGTGCCAGCAGCCCCGGGCAGATTTCATATGGCTACACCTTC
cdr3_aa: CASSPGQISYGYTF

j_call: TRBJ1-1
cdr3_length: 14
clone_size: -
d_call: -
v_call: TRBV20-1
cdr3_nt: TGCAGTGCTAGTTATTATGAGGGGCACACTGAAGCTTTCTTT
cdr3_aa: CSASYYEGHTEAFF

j_call: TRBJ1-2
cdr3_length: 16
clone_size: -
d_call: TRBD1
v_call: TRBV28
cdr3_nt: TGTGCCATTTCGGGACAGGCCTCAGGGTCCCCGTATGGCTACACCTTC
cdr3_aa: CAISGQASGSPYGYTF